The rows below give T cell receptor beta chains drawn from one sample of a study of cytomegalovirus exposure and HLA in healthy donors. Generated by immunoSEQ multiplex PCR, the TCRdb table keeps only in-frame clones and is missing some. The sample includes about 190,000 clones, approximately 86% of them seen just once. The material sequenced was PBMCs. The receptors were sampled from a boy between 2 and 10 years old in good health and CMV-seronegative. Each CDR3 is given with its conserved first and last residue. A D gene is named only where the DNA matches it firmly. Clone size is shown for a subset of rows, as once, few, many or a class of expanded clone.

v_call: TRBV5-4
d_call: TRBD2
j_call: TRBJ2-4
clone_size: .
cdr3_aa: CASSTTSGISNIQYF
cdr3_nt: TGTGCCAGCAGCACTACTAGCGGGATTTCAAACATTCAGTACTTC

v_call: TRBV30
d_call: TRBD1
j_call: TRBJ2-2
clone_size: .
cdr3_aa: CAWTSGTGVAGELFF
cdr3_nt: TGTGCCTGGACTTCCGGGACAGGGGTTGCCGGGGAGCTGTTTTTT

v_call: TRBV7-9
d_call: TRBD1
j_call: TRBJ2-3
clone_size: .
cdr3_aa: CASSAPGQAADTQYF
cdr3_nt: TGTGCCAGCAGCGCCCCGGGACAGGCGGCAGATACGCAGTATTTT

v_call: TRBV30
d_call: .
j_call: TRBJ2-2
clone_size: .
cdr3_aa: CAWSVRVGGELFF
cdr3_nt: TGTGCCTGGAGTGTACGGGTTGGTGGGGAGCTGTTTTTT

v_call: TRBV5-1
d_call: TRBD2
j_call: TRBJ2-1
clone_size: .
cdr3_aa: CASSLTSGRASNEQFF
cdr3_nt: TGCGCCAGCAGCTTGACTAGCGGGAGGGCTTCTAATGAGCAGTTCTTC

v_call: TRBV7-9
d_call: TRBD2
j_call: TRBJ2-3
clone_size: once
cdr3_aa: CASGISGGRTDTQYF
cdr3_nt: TGTGCCAGCGGTATTAGCGGGGGCCGCACAGATACGCAGTATTTT

v_call: TRBV7-6
d_call: .
j_call: TRBJ2-7
clone_size: .
cdr3_aa: CASSSTGYEQYF
cdr3_nt: TGTGCCAGCAGCTCGACAGGCTACGAGCAGTACTTC

v_call: TRBV4-1
d_call: .
j_call: TRBJ2-7
clone_size: few
cdr3_aa: CASSQGHSLEQYF
cdr3_nt: TGCGCCAGCAGCCAGGGACACTCTCTCGAGCAGTACTTC

v_call: TRBV6-5
d_call: .
j_call: TRBJ1-1
clone_size: .
cdr3_aa: CASSAQGSSTEAFF
cdr3_nt: TGTGCCAGCAGTGCCCAGGGGTCTTCCACTGAAGCTTTCTTT

v_call: TRBV10-2
d_call: .
j_call: TRBJ2-3
clone_size: once
cdr3_aa: CASSPERVTDTQYF
cdr3_nt: TGCGCCAGCTCGCCAGAGAGGGTTACAGATACGCAGTATTTT

v_call: TRBV29-1
d_call: .
j_call: TRBJ1-6
clone_size: .
cdr3_aa: CSAPPWEGISPLHF
cdr3_nt: TGCAGCGCCCCCCCCTGGGAGGGGATCTCACCCCTCCACTTT

v_call: TRBV29-1
d_call: .
j_call: TRBJ1-2
clone_size: .
cdr3_aa: CSVGQGPNYGYTF
cdr3_nt: TGCAGCGTTGGCCAGGGGCCCAACTATGGCTACACCTTC

v_call: TRBV28
d_call: TRBD1
j_call: TRBJ2-1
clone_size: .
cdr3_aa: CASSLTGQGYNEQFF
cdr3_nt: TGTGCCAGCAGTTTAACGGGACAGGGTTACAATGAGCAGTTCTTC

v_call: TRBV29-1
d_call: .
j_call: TRBJ1-4
clone_size: .
cdr3_aa: CSVGRGGVEKLFF
cdr3_nt: TGCAGCGTTGGACGGGGAGGGGTCGAAAAACTGTTTTTT

v_call: TRBV10-3
d_call: .
j_call: TRBJ1-5
clone_size: .
cdr3_aa: CAISALQGLGQPQHF
cdr3_nt: TGTGCCATCAGTGCGCTACAGGGATTGGGTCAGCCCCAGCATTTT

v_call: TRBV7-9
d_call: .
j_call: TRBJ2-1
clone_size: .
cdr3_aa: CASSLLIAVSYNEQFF
cdr3_nt: TGTGCCAGCAGCTTACTCATAGCGGTCTCCTACAATGAGCAGTTCTTC

v_call: TRBV5-1
d_call: TRBD1
j_call: TRBJ2-2
clone_size: .
cdr3_aa: CASSSQGAANTGELFF
cdr3_nt: TGCGCCAGCAGCTCACAGGGGGCGGCCAACACCGGGGAGCTGTTTTTT

v_call: TRBV4-2
d_call: .
j_call: TRBJ2-1
clone_size: once
cdr3_aa: CASSQDRGSYNEQFF
cdr3_nt: TGTGCCAGCAGCCAAGACAGGGGTTCCTACAATGAGCAGTTCTTC

v_call: TRBV18
d_call: .
j_call: TRBJ2-5
clone_size: .
cdr3_aa: CASSPGPGGTQYF
cdr3_nt: TGTGCCAGCTCACCAGGTCCTGGCGGGACCCAGTACTTC

v_call: TRBV25-1
d_call: .
j_call: TRBJ1-2
clone_size: once
cdr3_aa: CASSESGIGGYTF
cdr3_nt: TGTGCCAGCAGTGAATCAGGGATCGGTGGCTACACCTTC

v_call: TRBV19
d_call: .
j_call: TRBJ1-1
clone_size: .
cdr3_aa: CASSIGGKTEAFF
cdr3_nt: TGTGCCAGTAGTATAGGAGGTAAGACTGAAGCTTTCTTT

v_call: TRBV5-4
d_call: TRBD2
j_call: TRBJ2-5
clone_size: .
cdr3_aa: CASSLFTSGGRDGETQYF
cdr3_nt: TGTGCCAGCAGCTTGTTCACTAGCGGGGGTAGGGACGGAGAGACCCAGTACTTC

v_call: TRBV19
d_call: .
j_call: TRBJ2-7
clone_size: .
cdr3_aa: CASSIGPFNYEQYF
cdr3_nt: TGTGCCAGTAGTATAGGGCCTTTCAACTACGAGCAGTACTTC

v_call: TRBV4-2
d_call: .
j_call: TRBJ1-1
clone_size: .
cdr3_aa: CASSQDGRVNTEAFF
cdr3_nt: TGTGCCAGCAGCCAAGATGGCAGGGTGAACACTGAAGCTTTCTTT

v_call: TRBV30
d_call: TRBD1
j_call: TRBJ2-4
clone_size: .
cdr3_aa: CAWTGSDRAFGNIQYF
cdr3_nt: TGTGCCTGGACCGGTTCGGACAGGGCCTTCGGGAACATTCAGTACTTC

v_call: TRBV6-1
d_call: .
j_call: TRBJ1-3
clone_size: .
cdr3_aa: CASKRRDTIYF
cdr3_nt: TGTGCCAGCAAAAGGAGAGACACCATATATTTT

v_call: TRBV7-9
d_call: TRBD1
j_call: TRBJ2-3
clone_size: .
cdr3_aa: CASSPPNQGADTQYF
cdr3_nt: TGTGCCAGCAGCCCACCAAATCAGGGGGCAGATACGCAGTATTTT

v_call: TRBV5-4
d_call: TRBD1
j_call: TRBJ2-6
clone_size: few
cdr3_aa: CASSPDRLRSGANVLTF
cdr3_nt: TGTGCCAGCAGCCCGGACAGGCTCCGCTCTGGGGCCAACGTCCTGACTTTC

v_call: TRBV29-1
d_call: .
j_call: TRBJ2-1
clone_size: .
cdr3_aa: CSVLGQLAQTWEQFF
cdr3_nt: TGCAGCGTCTTAGGACAGCTCGCTCAAACATGGGAGCAGTTCTTC

v_call: TRBV29-1
d_call: .
j_call: TRBJ1-2
clone_size: .
cdr3_aa: CSAWDNSNYGYTF
cdr3_nt: TGCAGCGCCTGGGACAACTCTAACTATGGCTACACCTTC

v_call: TRBV28
d_call: .
j_call: TRBJ1-5
clone_size: once
cdr3_aa: CASSKGVGHSNQPQHF
cdr3_nt: TGTGCCAGCAGTAAAGGAGTCGGACATAGCAATCAGCCCCAGCATTTT

v_call: TRBV10-3
d_call: .
j_call: TRBJ2-6
clone_size: .
cdr3_aa: CAISESATGANVLTF
cdr3_nt: TGTGCCATCAGTGAGTCCGCTACTGGGGCCAACGTCCTGACTTTC